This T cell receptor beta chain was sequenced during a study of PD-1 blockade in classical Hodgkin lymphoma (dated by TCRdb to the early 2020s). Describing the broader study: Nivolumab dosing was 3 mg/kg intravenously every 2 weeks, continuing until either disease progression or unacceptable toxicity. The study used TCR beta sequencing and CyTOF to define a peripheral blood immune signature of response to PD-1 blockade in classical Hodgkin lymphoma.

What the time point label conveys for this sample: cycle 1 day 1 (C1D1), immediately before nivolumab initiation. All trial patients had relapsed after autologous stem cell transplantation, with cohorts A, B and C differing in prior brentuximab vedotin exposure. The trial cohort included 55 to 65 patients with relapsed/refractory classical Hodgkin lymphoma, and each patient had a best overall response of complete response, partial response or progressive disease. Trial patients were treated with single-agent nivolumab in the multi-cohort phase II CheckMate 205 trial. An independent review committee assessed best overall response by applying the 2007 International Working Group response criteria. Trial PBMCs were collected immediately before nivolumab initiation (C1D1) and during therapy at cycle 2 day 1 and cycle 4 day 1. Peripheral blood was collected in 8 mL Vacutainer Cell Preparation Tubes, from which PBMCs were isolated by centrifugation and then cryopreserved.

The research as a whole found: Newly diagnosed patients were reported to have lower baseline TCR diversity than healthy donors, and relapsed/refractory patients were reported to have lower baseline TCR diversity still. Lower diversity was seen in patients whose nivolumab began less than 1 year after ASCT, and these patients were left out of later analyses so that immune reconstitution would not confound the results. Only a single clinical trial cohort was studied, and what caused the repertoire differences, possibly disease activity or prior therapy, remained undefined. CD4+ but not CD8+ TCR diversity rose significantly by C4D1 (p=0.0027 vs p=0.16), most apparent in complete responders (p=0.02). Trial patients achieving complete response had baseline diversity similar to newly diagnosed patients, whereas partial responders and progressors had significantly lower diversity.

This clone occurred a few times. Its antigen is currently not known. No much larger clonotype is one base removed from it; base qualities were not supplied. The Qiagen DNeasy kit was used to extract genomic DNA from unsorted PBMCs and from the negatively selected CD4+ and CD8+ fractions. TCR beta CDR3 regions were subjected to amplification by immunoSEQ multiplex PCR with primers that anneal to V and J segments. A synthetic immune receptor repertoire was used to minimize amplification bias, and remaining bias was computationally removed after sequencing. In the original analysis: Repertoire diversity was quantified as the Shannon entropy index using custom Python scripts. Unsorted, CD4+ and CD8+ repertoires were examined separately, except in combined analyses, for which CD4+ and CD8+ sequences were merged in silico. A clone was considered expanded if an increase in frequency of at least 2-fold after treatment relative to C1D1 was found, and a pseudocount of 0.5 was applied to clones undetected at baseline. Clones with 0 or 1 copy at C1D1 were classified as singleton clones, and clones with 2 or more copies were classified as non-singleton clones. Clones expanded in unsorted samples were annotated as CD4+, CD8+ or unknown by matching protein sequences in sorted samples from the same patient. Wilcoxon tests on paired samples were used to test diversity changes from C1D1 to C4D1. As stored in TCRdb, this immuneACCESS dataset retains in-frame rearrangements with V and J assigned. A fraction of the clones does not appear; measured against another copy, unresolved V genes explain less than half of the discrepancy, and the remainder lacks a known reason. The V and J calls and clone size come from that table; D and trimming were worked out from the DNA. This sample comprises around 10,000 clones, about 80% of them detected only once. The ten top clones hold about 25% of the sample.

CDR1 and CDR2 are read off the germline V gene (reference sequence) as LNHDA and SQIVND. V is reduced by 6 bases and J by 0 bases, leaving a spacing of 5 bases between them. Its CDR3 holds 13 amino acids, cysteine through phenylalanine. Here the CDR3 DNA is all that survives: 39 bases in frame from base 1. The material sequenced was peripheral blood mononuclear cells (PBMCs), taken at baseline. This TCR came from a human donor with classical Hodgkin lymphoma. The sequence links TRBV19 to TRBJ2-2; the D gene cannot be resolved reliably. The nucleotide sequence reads TGTGCCAGTAGGGAGACGAACACCGGGGAGCTGTTTTTT. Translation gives CASRETNTGELFF.